This TCR beta chain was sequenced in a study of a mutant IDH1 vaccine in newly diagnosed glioma. Overall study: Vaccine dosing followed radiotherapy by 4-6 weeks, or accompanied temozolomide cycles. Study results and caveats: Immune responses arising from the vaccine appeared in approximately 92% of patients.

Libraries were prepared by immunoSEQ multiplex PCR; TCRdb keeps only in-frame clonotypes and omits some of them. In the table there are roughly 72,000 clones, roughly 90% of which are singletons. From germline, CDR1 is MDHEN and CDR2 SYDVKM. V was clipped by 6 bases and J by 7 bases, with 12 bases between them. This CDR3 is built from 13 residues. Time point reported: week 5, during vaccination. Each dose of the vaccine consisted of 300 ug of mutant IDH1 20-mer peptide, with topical imiquimod. Each of the donors came in with new WHO grade 3 or 4 astrocytomas that were IDH1-mutant and ATRX-lost. On this clone itself: Its antigen is not identified.

The chain couples TRBV28 to TRBJ1-4; perhaps TRBD1 as D (5 bases). This specimen was PBMCs, taken from a glioma patient whose treatment included an IDH1 peptide vaccine. The clonotype originates from a woman aged 50 to 60 with glioma. This chain's CDR3 is CASRPTGVEKLFF. The CDR3 nucleotides are TGTGCCAGCAGACCCACGGGGGTTGAAAAACTGTTTTTT. The entire variable domain, with the rest obtained from reference TRBV28 and TRBJ1-4, is as follows: DVKVTQSSRYLVKRTGEKVFLECVQDMDHENMFWYRQDPGLGLRLIYFSYDVKMKEKGDIPEGYSVSREKKERFSLILESASTNQTSMYLCASRPTGVEKLFFGSGTQLSVL.